Presented here are 12 T cell receptor beta chains from one specimen sequenced in a study of CD8 T cells in ankylosing spondylitis. Study-wide results and caveats: Fewer than ten highly homologous variants made up a TCR beta motif, and this motif appeared characteristic of ankylosing spondylitis blood.

Their specific antigens are unknown. MiXCR, run by TCRdb on the 5' RACE reads, gives a single entry per CDR3 protein. The sample lists 750,000 to 850,000 distinct CDR3 sequences, roughly 12% occurring once. The sequenced material came from blood, either unsorted or a sorted T cell fraction (not recorded which). All receptors come from a male donor with ankylosing spondylitis.

The V gene is TRBV18, the J gene TRBJ2-6; D gene uncertain. The V end was cut by 6 bases, the J end by 2 bases, with 14 bases between. The germline CDR1 and CDR2 sequences are KGHSH and LQKENI. There are 16 residues in the CDR3. The CDR3 spells CASSLAGRPGANVLTF. CDR3 sequence (DNA): TGTGCCAGCTCTTTAGCCGGGCGACCTGGGGCCAACGTCCTGACTTTC.

This clonotype came up many times. The chain links TRBV11-2 to TRBJ2-5; 10 bases are shared with TRBD2. The CDR3 spans 17 residues. Germline CDR1 and CDR2: SGHAT and FQNNGV. The trim removed 0 bases at V and 1 base at J, leaving 5 bases unmatched. This CDR3 reads CASSLELAGGTQETQYF. The CDR3, as DNA: TGTGCCAGCAGCTTAGAGTTAGCGGGAGGAACCCAAGAGACCCAGTACTTC. Complete variable domain (other parts from reference TRBV11-2 and TRBJ2-5): EAGVAQSPRYKIIEKRQSVAFWCNPISGHATLYWYQQILGQGPKLLIQFQNNGVVDDSQLPKDRFSAERLKGVDSTLKIQPAKLEDSAVYLCASSLELAGGTQETQYFGPGTRLLVL.

This clonotype showed up just a few times. The chain carries TRBV20-1 and TRBJ2-7, with 9 bases aligning to TRBD2. The CDR3 is 15 residues long. Germline V gives CDR1 DFQATT, CDR2 SNEGSKA (reference sequence). V was pared by 3 bases and J by 2 bases, with 8 bases of the junction left unmatched. Written as DNA, the CDR3 is TGCAGTGCTAGTGGCGGGAGGGTTTCCCCCTACGAGCAGTACTTC. Translated, it gives CSASGGRVSPYEQYF.

The chain combines TRBV7-8 with TRBJ1-1; D is unclear. The V end was cut by 1 base, the J end by 6 bases, with 9 bases between. The CDR3 has 13 amino acids. CDR1 SGHVS and CDR2 FQNEAQ come from the germline V gene. The CDR3 DNA follows: TGTGCCAGCAGCTTAGGGAAGCAGCCTGAAGCTTTCTTT. Protein sequence: CASSLGKQPEAFF.

This clonotype was observed at least ten times. The V and J genes are TRBV20-1 and TRBJ1-2, with 7 bases lining up with TRBD1. The CDR3 is 13 amino acids. CDR1 and CDR2 from the germline V gene are DFQATT and SNEGSKA (reference sequence). The junction had 6 bases not matched to a gene; V was cut back by 0 bases and J by 8 bases. DNA for the CDR3: TGCAGTGCTAGAGATCAGAACAGGGGCGGCTACACCTTC. Translating it yields CSARDQNRGGYTF.

This clonotype was detected many times. The gene calls are TRBV12-3 or TRBV12-4 and TRBJ1-1, with D possibly being TRBD1 (6 bases). CDR3 size: 13 residues. The V end was cut by 6 bases, the J end by 3 bases, with 11 bases between. As DNA, the CDR3 is TGTGCCAGCAGACTACAGGGATACACTGAAGCTTTCTTT. Amino acid sequence: CASRLQGYTEAFF.

This clonotype has at least ten counts. This sequence joins TRBV5-1 and TRBJ1-5; 8 nucleotides match TRBD1. This CDR3 has 15 residues. Germline V gene sequence: CDR1 SGHRS, CDR2 YFSETQ. Trimming removed 2 bases from V and 8 bases from J; junction bases left unmatched: 9. CDR3: CASSFGDRGIEPQHF. In DNA form, the CDR3 reads TGCGCCAGCAGCTTCGGTGACAGGGGAATTGAGCCCCAGCATTTT.

This clonotype has just a few counts. The chain joins TRBV6-2 or TRBV6-3 to TRBJ2-7, with a tentative D call TRBD2 (5 bases). CDR1 is MNHEY and CDR2 is SVGEGT in the germline V gene. The CDR3 loop spans 14 amino acids. V was trimmed by 2 bases and J by 10 bases, leaving 18 bases between them. In nucleotides, the CDR3 is TGTGCCAGCAGTTACCTCCCCGCCACGGAGGAACAGTACTTC. As protein: CASSYLPATEEQYF.

This clonotype was seen ten or more times. The CDR3 DNA is TGCGCCAGCAGAAGAGGGACCGGGGAGCTGTTTTTT. This sequence encodes CASRRGTGELFF. The chain joins TRBV5-1 to TRBJ2-2, with D maybe TRBD2 (5 bases). V lost 5 bases to trimming and J lost 5 bases, with 7 bases between them. The CDR3 length is 12 residues. The V gene's germline CDR1 is SGHRS and CDR2 YFSETQ. Full variable domain (rest looked up from reference TRBV5-1 and TRBJ2-2): KAGVTQTPRYLIKTRGQQVTLSCSPISGHRSVSWYQQTPGQGLQFLFEYFSETQRNKGNFPGRFSGRQFSNSRSEMNVSTLELGDSALYLCASRRGTGELFFGEGSRLTVL.

The chain recombines TRBV12-3 or TRBV12-4 with TRBJ2-1; 10 bases are a match to TRBD1. The CDR3 covers 16 residues. Germline trimming cut 8 bases from V and 5 bases from J; bases unmatched to any gene: 12. The CDR3 bases are TGTGCCAGCTGCGACAGGGGGCTAACTGCGAACAATGAGCAGTTCTTC. The encoded protein is CASCDRGLTANNEQFF.

This chain joins TRBV30 and TRBJ1-2; maybe TRBD1 (5 bases). The germline V gene encodes CDR1 GTSNPN and CDR2 SVGIG (reference sequence). V was cut by 3 bases and J by 7 bases, with 12 bases left in between. The CDR3 is made up of 12 amino acids. In nucleotides, the CDR3 is TGTGCCTGGAGCACGAGGGGAGGTGGCTACACCTTC. It codes for CAWSTRGGGYTF. Supplemented by reference TRBV30 and TRBJ1-2, the full variable domain reads SQTIHQWPATLVQPVGSPLSLECTVEGTSNPNLYWYRQAAGRGLQLLFYSVGIGQISSEVPQNLSASRPQDRQFILSSKKLLLSDSGFYLCAWSTRGGGYTFGSGTRLTVV.

This clonotype occurred a few times. This sequence joins TRBV10-3 and TRBJ1-3, with 10 bases identical to TRBD1. V lost 10 bases to trimming and J lost 6 bases; unmatched junction nucleotides: 3. Germline values: CDR1 ENHRY, CDR2 SYGVKD. The CDR3 has 12 amino acids. The CDR3 loop is CATGQGENTIYF. CDR3 bases: TGTGCCACCGGACAGGGGGAAAACACCATATATTTT.